Described below is a single TCR beta chain sequence and its context. The entry originates in a study of cytomegalovirus exposure and HLA in healthy donors. The V segment lost 3 bases and the J segment 7 bases; nucleotides outside the gene matches: 7. Per germline, CDR1 SGHRS and CDR2 YFSETQ. The CDR3 loop spans 16 amino acids. A multiplex PCR was run with 60 Vbeta primers and 13 Jbeta primers. Only in-frame clones appear in the TCRdb table, and some are missing; sequencing was by immunoSEQ multiplex PCR. The sample consists of 95,000 to 150,000 clones, roughly three quarters of them appearing once. The sample was PBMCs. The gene calls are TRBV5-1 and TRBJ2-2, with 12 nucleotides matching TRBD2. The source of this sequence is a man younger than 45 in good health and CMV-seropositive. The CDR3 is CASSSSRLAGDGELFF. The CDR3 nucleotides read TGCGCCAGCAGCTCCTCCAGACTAGCGGGAGACGGGGAGCTGTTTTTT.